This record covers a single T cell receptor beta chain. The antigen remains unidentified. This record belongs to a study of response to subunit inactivated influenza vaccine. TCRdb recomputed calls from the RT-PCR reads with MiXCR, one row per CDR3 protein. Seen here are about half a million distinct CDR3 sequences, roughly 25% observed once, and the top ten hold around 2%. Findings and caveats of the study: The authors suggested that few new T cells are recruited per seasonal influenza vaccination.

The CDR3 is 14 residues long. CDR1 is SGHTA, CDR2 FQGNSA, per germline. V dropped 7 bases and J dropped 3 bases, with 15 bases sitting between them. The clonotype originates from a man over 45 who received an inactivated influenza vaccine. Material: CD4+ T cells sorted from PBMCs, obtained more than 4 days after vaccination. The chain joins TRBV7-2 to TRBJ2-5; the D gene is possibly TRBD1 (6 bases). CDR3 loop: CASKRTGLKETQYF. CDR3 in DNA: TGTGCCAGCAAGAGAACAGGGTTGAAAGAGACCCAGTACTTC.